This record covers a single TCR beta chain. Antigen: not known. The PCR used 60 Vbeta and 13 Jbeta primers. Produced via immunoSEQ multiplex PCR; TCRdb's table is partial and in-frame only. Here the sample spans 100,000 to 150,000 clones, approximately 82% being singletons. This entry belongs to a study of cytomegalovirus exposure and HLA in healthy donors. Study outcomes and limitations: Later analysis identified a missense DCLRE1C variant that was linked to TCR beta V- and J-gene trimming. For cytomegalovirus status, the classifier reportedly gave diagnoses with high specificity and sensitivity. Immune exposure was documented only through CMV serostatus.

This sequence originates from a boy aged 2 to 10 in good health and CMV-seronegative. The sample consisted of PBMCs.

This CDR3 reads CASSQGQGNGYTF. In nucleotides, the CDR3 is TGTGCCAGCAGCCAGGGACAGGGAAATGGCTACACCTTC. J is TRBJ1-2 and V is TRBV7-3, with 9 bases aligning to TRBD1. The CDR3 totals 13 residues. Germline V gene data show CDR1 as SGHTA and CDR2 as FQGTGA. The V segment lost 5 bases and the J segment 6 bases; nucleotides outside the gene matches: 4.